The 26 T cell receptor beta chains reported below all come from one sample, sequenced in a study of T-cell reconstitution after alpha-beta-depleted transplantation in children. Molecular barcoding with unique molecular identifiers was used for the TCRbeta library. TCRdb re-derived calls from the PCR reads in MiXCR, one entry per CDR3 protein. The data show 45,000 to 60,000 distinct CDR3 sequences, around 53% seen once. The sequencing used peripheral blood, collected before TCRalphabeta/CD19-depleted stem cell transplant. The receptors were gathered from a boy under two years old with SCID, due to receive a stem cell transplant.

The chain links TRBV4-2 to TRBJ2-5; tentatively, D is TRBD1 or TRBD2 (5 bases each). Germline V CDR1 and CDR2: LGHNA, YNFKEQ. This CDR3 spans 16 amino acids. V was clipped by 4 bases and J by 5 bases, with 20 bases between them. The DNA of the CDR3 is TGTGCCAGCAGCCCCCATCTCAGGGACGACCCCGAGACCCAGTACTTC. It codes for CASSPHLRDDPETQYF.

The table lists this clonotype with a few counts. The chain has TRBV5-5 and TRBJ1-5; no clear D gene. The V end was cut by 4 bases, the J end by 5 bases, with 13 bases between. Looked up from germline, CDR1 is SGHKS and CDR2 is YYEKEE (reference sequence). This CDR3 comprises 14 residues. The CDR3 here is CASSQAILYQPQHF. The CDR3 DNA sequence: TGTGCCAGCAGCCAAGCCATCCTTTATCAGCCCCAGCATTTT.

The rearrangement uses TRBV6-2 or TRBV6-3 and TRBJ2-3; D is perhaps TRBD2 (5 bases). V gave up 6 bases and J gave up 1 base, with 11 bases separating them. CDR1 and CDR2 (germline): MNHEY, SVGEGT. This CDR3 comprises 14 residues. The CDR3 spells CASSHAGGTDTQYF. CDR3 sequence (DNA): TGTGCCAGCAGCCACGCCGGGGGCACAGATACGCAGTATTTT.

This clonotype was counted between two and nine times. The CDR3 DNA reads TGCAGTGCTAGGCCCCGGCGGGGGCCCTCCTACAATGAGCAGTTCTTC. It encodes CSARPRRGPSYNEQFF. The gene calls are TRBV20-1 and TRBJ2-1; the D gene is possibly TRBD2 (7 bases). The CDR3 extends over 16 amino acids. Germline-derived CDR1 and CDR2 are DFQATT and SNEGSKA (reference sequence). Trimming removed 3 bases at V and 0 bases at J, with 15 bases between.

The chain has TRBV7-2 and TRBJ2-1; D is unresolved. CDR1 SGHTA and CDR2 FQGNSA come from the germline V gene. The CDR3 is 14 amino acids. The ends were cut back, 5 bases at V and 9 bases at J, with 17 bases in the middle. The CDR3 here is CASSLDPQMTEQFF. The CDR3 coding sequence is TGTGCCAGCAGCCTCGACCCCCAAATGACTGAGCAGTTCTTC.

This chain joins TRBV5-1 and TRBJ2-7; D is possibly TRBD1 (5 bases). V was clipped by 3 bases and J by 3 bases, with 16 bases between them. CDR1 is SGHRS, CDR2 YFSETQ, per germline. CDR3 length: 15 amino acids. CDR3 DNA sequence: TGCGCCAGCAGCTCCCGAGCAGGGCTCGGCTACGAGCAGTACTTC. Protein product: CASSSRAGLGYEQYF.

In DNA form, the CDR3 reads TGTGCCAGCAGCGACAGGATTAAGGACGGGGAGCTGTTTTTT. It is translated as CASSDRIKDGELFF. This sequence joins TRBV7-2 and TRBJ2-2; D might be TRBD1 (6 bases). Per the germline V gene, CDR1 is SGHTA and CDR2 is FQGNSA. The CDR3 is made up of 14 amino acids. The V and J ends lost 5 bases and 7 bases respectively, with 14 bases between them. Full variable domain (outside the CDR3, taken from reference TRBV7-2 and TRBJ2-2): GAGVSQSPSNKVTEKGKDVELRCDPISGHTALYWYRQSLGQGLEFLIYFQGNSAPDKSGLPSDRFSAERTGGSVSTLTIQRTQQEDSAVYLCASSDRIKDGELFFGEGSRLTVL.

The chain joins TRBV4-3 to TRBJ2-7; 7 bases match TRBD1. Germline V CDR1 and CDR2: LGHNA, YSLEER. CDR3 size: 15 residues. Trimming took 0 bases from V and 3 from J; bases not matched to a gene: 5. CDR3 region: CASSQDRTGYYEQYF. CDR3 sequence (DNA): TGCGCCAGCAGCCAAGATCGGACAGGCTACTACGAGCAGTACTTC.

J is TRBJ2-7 and V is TRBV12-3 or TRBV12-4; D not certain. V gave up 5 bases and J gave up 3 bases, with 8 bases separating them. The CDR3 has 12 residues. The CDR3 spells CASSAPFYEQYF. The DNA of the CDR3 is TGTGCCAGCAGTGCCCCATTCTACGAGCAGTACTTC.

This chain joins TRBV20-1 and TRBJ2-1; the D is unclear. Germline CDR1 reads DFQATT; CDR2 reads SNEGSKA (reference sequence). This CDR3 is 14 amino acids long. V dropped 3 bases and J dropped 3 bases, with 12 bases sitting between them. CDR3 loop: CSASSRLRYNEQFF. The CDR3 DNA reads TGCAGTGCTAGCTCCAGGCTACGCTACAATGAGCAGTTCTTC.

This clonotype was seen a few times. V and J are TRBV7-2 and TRBJ2-7, with D perhaps matching TRBD1 or TRBD2 (5 bases each). The germline V gene encodes CDR1 SGHTA and CDR2 FQGNSA. This CDR3 has 14 residues. Trimming stripped 1 base from V and 3 bases from J, with 10 bases between. CDR3 DNA: TGTGCCAGCAGCTTAGAGGGACGCCGCTACGAGCAGTACTTC. Its translation is CASSLEGRRYEQYF.

The chain links TRBV10-2 to TRBJ2-3; 10 nucleotides agree with TRBD2. Germline V gives CDR1 WSHSY, CDR2 SAAADI. CDR3 length: 13 residues. With V trimmed by 9 bases and J by 5 bases, 5 bases remained unmatched. CDR3 region: CASKRGGQDTQYF. As DNA, the CDR3 is TGCGCCAGTAAGCGGGGGGGGCAAGATACGCAGTATTTT.

This clonotype was found once. This sequence joins TRBV12-3 or TRBV12-4 and TRBJ2-3; 11 positions agree with TRBD2. Losses at the gene ends were 2 bases for V and 2 bases for J; bases not matched to a gene: 6. The CDR3 runs to 17 residues. CDR3 sequence: CASSLWFSGGATDTQYF. Here the CDR3 DNA reads TGTGCCAGCAGTTTATGGTTTAGCGGGGGGGCCACAGATACGCAGTATTTT.

V usage is TRBV28 and J usage is TRBJ2-3, with TRBD2 matching 7 bases. The V segment lost 4 bases and the J segment 2 bases; nucleotides outside the gene matches: 9. The CDR3 consists of 16 residues. Looked up from germline, CDR1 is MDHEN and CDR2 is SYDVKM. In DNA, the CDR3 is TGTGCCAGCAGTTGGAGGGCTAGCGGTTTCACAGATACGCAGTATTTT. This translates into CASSWRASGFTDTQYF.

In this sample, this clonotype turned up a few times. V and J are TRBV20-1 and TRBJ2-7; D tentatively fits TRBD1 or TRBD2 (5 bases each). CDR1 is DFQATT, CDR2 SNEGSKA, per germline (reference sequence). V was pared by 0 bases and J by 5 bases, with 11 bases between. This CDR3 region has 13 residues. The CDR3 here is CSARDIREHEQYF. In nucleotides, the CDR3 is TGCAGTGCTAGAGATATCAGGGAGCACGAGCAGTACTTC.

This clonotype was seen once. V and J are TRBV5-1 and TRBJ1-2, with TRBD1 identical over 9 bases. Germline CDR1 and CDR2: SGHRS and YFSETQ. The CDR3 covers 16 residues. With V trimmed by 5 bases and J by 2 bases, 10 bases remained unmatched. The CDR3 sequence is CASSPSPGQGNYGYTF. CDR3 nucleotide sequence: TGCGCCAGCAGTCCGTCTCCGGGACAGGGAAACTATGGCTACACCTTC.

The chain recombines TRBV19 with TRBJ1-1; 8 bases align to TRBD1. Germline loops: CDR1 LNHDA, CDR2 SQIVND (reference sequence). V lost 6 bases, J lost 1 base, and 4 bases stayed unmatched. The CDR3 spans 14 residues. CDR3 DNA sequence: TGTGCCAGTAGGACAGGGGCTACGAACACTGAAGCTTTCTTT. This sequence encodes CASRTGATNTEAFF.

The chain employs TRBV5-1 and TRBJ2-7; D unresolved. CDR1 and CDR2 (germline): SGHRS, YFSETQ. The CDR3 has 14 residues. With 3 bases removed from V and 1 base from J, the gap between germline ends came to 11 bases. The CDR3: CASSSDGLSYEQYF. DNA for the CDR3: TGCGCCAGCAGCTCGGACGGATTATCCTACGAGCAGTACTTC.

The V gene is TRBV20-1, the J gene TRBJ2-3, with D possibly called TRBD1 or TRBD2 (5 bases each). There are 11 residues in the CDR3. Trimming removed 6 bases from V and 8 bases from J, with 12 bases in between. Per the germline V gene, CDR1 is DFQATT and CDR2 is SNEGSKA (reference sequence). In nucleotides, the CDR3 is TGCAGTGCCCAACAGGAGGTTACGCAGTATTTT. Its protein is CSAQQEVTQYF.

This clonotype has a single count. This chain joins TRBV28 and TRBJ1-1, with D possibly being TRBD1 (5 bases). The CDR3 spans 15 residues. The germline V gene has CDR1 MDHEN and CDR2 SYDVKM. V shed 3 bases and J shed 1 base, with 12 bases lying between them. CDR3 bases: TGTGCCAGCAGTTTCTCGCAGGGTGCGAACACTGAAGCTTTCTTT. Its translation: CASSFSQGANTEAFF.

The chain links TRBV7-9 to TRBJ2-1, with D possibly called TRBD1 or TRBD2 (5 bases each). V shed 1 base and J shed 9 bases, with 16 bases lying between them. The CDR3 length is 15 residues. Germline values: CDR1 SEHNR, CDR2 FQNEAQ (reference sequence). This CDR3 is CASSLGSGPTTEQFF. CDR3 DNA sequence: TGTGCCAGCAGCTTAGGGTCGGGGCCTACAACTGAGCAGTTCTTC.

This clonotype has only a few counts. This CDR3 is CASSLGGMELNYGYTF. CDR3 sequence (DNA): TGTGCCAGCAGCTTAGGGGGTATGGAGCTGAACTATGGCTACACCTTC. This chain joins TRBV5-4 and TRBJ1-2; D may be TRBD1 (6 bases). In germline, CDR1 is SGHNT, CDR2 YYREEE (reference sequence). V dropped 2 bases and J dropped 2 bases, with 16 bases sitting between them. The CDR3 is 16 amino acids.

Judged by abundance, this clonotype is medium-sized (0.01 to 0.1%). The V gene is TRBV12-5, the J gene TRBJ1-2; 10 nucleotides match TRBD1. Trimming removed 5 bases from V and 8 bases from J; junction bases left unmatched: 17. This CDR3 spans 17 amino acids. Per the germline V gene, CDR1 is LGHNT and CDR2 is FRNRAP. The CDR3 DNA is TGTGCTAGTGGTCCCTCCCTGGAGACAGGGGGCGTATGGGGCTACACCTTC. The encoded protein is CASGPSLETGGVWGYTF. Variable domain in full (rest from reference TRBV12-5 and TRBJ1-2): DARVTQTPRHKVTEMGQEVTMRCQPILGHNTVFWYRQTMMQGLELLAYFRNRAPLDDSGMPKDRFSAEMPDATLATLKIQPSEPRDSAVYFCASGPSLETGGVWGYTFGSGTRLTVV.

The chain carries TRBV27 and TRBJ1-5; TRBD1 matches 9 bases. The CDR3 is 14 residues long. J gave up 7 bases and V 6 bases, and 7 bases lay outside the gene matches. CDR1 is MNHEY and CDR2 is SMNVEV in the germline V gene (reference sequence). The CDR3 protein is CASRSTGGQQPQHF. The CDR3 DNA follows: TGTGCCAGCAGATCGACAGGGGGTCAGCAGCCCCAGCATTTT.

This clonotype was counted many times. V is TRBV6-2 or TRBV6-3 and J is TRBJ2-1; D unresolved. The CDR3 is 12 residues long. In germline, CDR1 is MNHEY, CDR2 SVGEGT. V was pared by 2 bases and J by 7 bases, with 6 bases between. This CDR3 is CASSYPWNEQFF. CDR3 bases: TGTGCCAGCAGTTACCCTTGGAATGAGCAGTTCTTC.

This clonotype was seen a single time. The chain has TRBV28 and TRBJ2-1; perhaps TRBD2 as D (7 bases). The CDR3 is 13 amino acids. Germline assignment: CDR1 MDHEN and CDR2 SYDVKM. Trimming left V 6 bases short and J 7 bases short, with 13 bases between. The CDR3 nucleotides read TGTGCCAGCAGAGGGGGGGGAGGAAATGAGCAGTTCTTC. Encoded protein: CASRGGGGNEQFF. Variable domain in full (rest from reference TRBV28 and TRBJ2-1): DVKVTQSSRYLVKRTGEKVFLECVQDMDHENMFWYRQDPGLGLRLIYFSYDVKMKEKGDIPEGYSVSREKKERFSLILESASTNQTSMYLCASRGGGGNEQFFGPGTRLTVL.